This TCR beta chain was found in a study of blood T cell repertoires in COVID-19. The V gene's germline CDR1 is LGHDT and CDR2 YNNKEL (reference sequence). The CDR3 runs to 14 residues. The V gene end was trimmed by 4 bases and the J gene end by 4 bases; junction bases not matched to a gene: 4. Data came from immunoSEQ multiplex PCR; TCRdb stores just in-frame clones and leaves some out. Of around 63,000 clones detected, approximately 79% appear once; the ten largest clones hold around 5.4%. The sequence was collected from a woman in her seventies with acute or convalescent COVID-19. The V call is TRBV3-1 (or the pseudogene TRBV3-2), the J call TRBJ2-7; TRBD1 matches 10 bases. Sequencing used peripheral blood. Written as DNA, the CDR3 is TGTGCCAGCAGCCTGACAGGGGGCGGGTACGAGCAGTACTTC. It translates to CASSLTGGGYEQYF.